This entry lists 2 T cell receptor beta chains sequenced from one sample in a study of a mutant IDH1 vaccine in newly diagnosed glioma. Libraries were prepared by immunoSEQ multiplex PCR; TCRdb keeps only in-frame clonotypes and omits some of them. The data show some 40,000 clones, 65% to 85% seen once. These receptors' targets are unknown. Time point reported: week 47, end of study. Doses consisted of 300 ug of mutant IDH1 20-mer peptide each, paired with topical imiquimod. This material consisted of PBMCs, taken from a glioma patient whose treatment included an IDH1 peptide vaccine. Receptors were obtained from a man in his forties with glioma.

This chain uses TRBV13 with TRBJ2-1; TRBD2 agrees at 11 bases. The CDR3 is 16 residues long. Looked up from germline, CDR1 is PRHDT and CDR2 is FYEKMQ (reference sequence). V was clipped by 5 bases and J by 2 bases; unmatched bases: 5. Here the CDR3 DNA reads TGTGCCAGCAGCCTTCCGACTAGCGGGGCCTACAATGAGCAGTTCTTC. Encoded protein: CASSLPTSGAYNEQFF.

This clone turned up a few times. V and J are TRBV2 and TRBJ2-1; no clear D gene. The CDR3 sequence is 15 residues long. Looked up from germline, CDR1 is SNHLY and CDR2 is FYNNEI. V lost 1 base to trimming and J lost 5 bases, with 12 bases between them. The CDR3 region has the DNA TGTGCCAGCAGTGAAGATGCTCCGGTTAACAATGAGCAGTTCTTC. Its protein product is CASSEDAPVNNEQFF.